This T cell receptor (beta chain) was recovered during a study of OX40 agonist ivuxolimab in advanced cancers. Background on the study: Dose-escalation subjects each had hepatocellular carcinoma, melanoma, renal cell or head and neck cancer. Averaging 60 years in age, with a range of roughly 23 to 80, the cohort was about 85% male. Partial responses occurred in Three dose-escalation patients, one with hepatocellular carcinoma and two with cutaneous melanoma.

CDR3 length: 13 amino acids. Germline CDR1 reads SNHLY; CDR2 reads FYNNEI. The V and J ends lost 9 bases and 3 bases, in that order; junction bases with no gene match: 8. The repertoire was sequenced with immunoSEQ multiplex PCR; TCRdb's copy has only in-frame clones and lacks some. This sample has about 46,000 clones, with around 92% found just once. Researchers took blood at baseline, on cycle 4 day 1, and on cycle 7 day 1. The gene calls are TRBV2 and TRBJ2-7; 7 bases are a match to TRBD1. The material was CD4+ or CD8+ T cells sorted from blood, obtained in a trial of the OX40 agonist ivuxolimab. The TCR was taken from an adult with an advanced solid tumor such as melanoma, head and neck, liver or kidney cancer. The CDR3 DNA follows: TGTGCCAGTTTAGCAGGGACAGACTACGAGCAGTACTTC. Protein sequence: CASLAGTDYEQYF.